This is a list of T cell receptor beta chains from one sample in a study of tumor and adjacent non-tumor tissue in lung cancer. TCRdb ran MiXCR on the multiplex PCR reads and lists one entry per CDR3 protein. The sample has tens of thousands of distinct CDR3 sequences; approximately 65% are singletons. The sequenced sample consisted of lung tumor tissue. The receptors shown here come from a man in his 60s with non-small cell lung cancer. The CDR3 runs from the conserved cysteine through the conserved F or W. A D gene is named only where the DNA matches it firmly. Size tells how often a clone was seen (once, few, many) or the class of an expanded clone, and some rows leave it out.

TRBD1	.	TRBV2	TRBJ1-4	CASSEGQRLKELFF	TGTGCCAGCAGTGAGGGACAGAGACTTAAGGAACTGTTTTTT
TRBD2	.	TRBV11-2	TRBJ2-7	CASTRTSSRAKSFYEQYF	TGTGCCAGCACCCGGACTAGCAGTAGGGCCAAAAGCTTCTACGAGCAGTACTTC
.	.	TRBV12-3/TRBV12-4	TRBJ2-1	CASSPPRDYNEQFF	TGTGCCAGCAGTCCTCCGCGGGACTACAATGAGCAGTTCTTC
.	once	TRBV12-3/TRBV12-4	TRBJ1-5	CVSSFRDKSGQPQHF	TGTGTCAGCAGTTTTAGGGATAAGTCCGGTCAGCCCCAACATTTT
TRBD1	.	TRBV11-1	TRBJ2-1	CATSSQTGSYNGQFF	TGTGCCACCAGCTCCCAGACAGGGTCCTACAATGGGCAGTTCTTC
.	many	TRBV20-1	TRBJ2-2	CSARVGGTGELFF	TGCAGTGCTAGAGTTGGGGGCACCGGGGAGCTGTTTTTT
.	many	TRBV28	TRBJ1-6	CASTPDSHNSPLHF	TGTGCCAGCACCCCGGACAGCCATAATTCACCCCTCCACTTT
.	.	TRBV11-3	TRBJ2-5	CASSLNFSATQYF	TGTGCTAGCAGCTTAAATTTTTCAGCAACCCAGTACTTC
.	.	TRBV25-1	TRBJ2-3	CASSESTVISDTQYF	TGTGCCAGCAGTGAATCAACTGTAATCTCAGATACGCAGTATTTT
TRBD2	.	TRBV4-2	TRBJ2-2	CASLKTGTSESETNTGELFF	TGTGCCAGCCTAAAGACTGGGACTAGCGAGAGCGAGACGAACACCGGGGAGCTGTTTTTT
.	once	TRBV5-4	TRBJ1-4	CASGSKYGDEKLVF	TGTGCCAGCGGCTCTAAATACGGGGATGAAAAACTGGTTTTT
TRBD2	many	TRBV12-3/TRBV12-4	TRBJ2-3	CASSFRPPGTSGSSDTQYF	TGTGCCAGCAGTTTCCGCCCTCCCGGGACTAGCGGGAGTAGTGATACGCAGTATTTT
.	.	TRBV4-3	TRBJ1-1	CASSKDQATKAFF	TGCGCCAGCAGCAAAGATCAGGCCACTAAAGCTTTCTTT
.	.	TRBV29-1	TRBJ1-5	CSVVAEGPYQPQHF	TGCAGCGTTGTGGCGGAGGGGCCCTATCAGCCCCAGCATTTC
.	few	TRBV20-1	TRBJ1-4	CSVSPPGLNEKLFF	TGCAGTGTTAGTCCCCCGGGGCTAAATGAAAAACTGTTTTTT
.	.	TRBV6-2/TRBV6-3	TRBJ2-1	CVSSTTSWRANEQFF	TGTGTCAGCAGTACCACTAGCTGGAGGGCCAATGAGCAGTTCTTC
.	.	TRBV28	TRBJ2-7	CASTAPRAGYEHYF	TGTGCCAGCACCGCCCCGAGGGCGGGCTACGAGCATTATTTC
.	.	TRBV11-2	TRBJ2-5	CASSLAGRRETQYF	TGTGCCAGCAGCTTAGCGGGTAGACGGGAGACCCAGTACTTC
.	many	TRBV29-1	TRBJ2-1	CSVDIEDSYNEQFF	TGCAGCGTTGATATTGAAGACTCCTACAATGAGCAGTTCTTC
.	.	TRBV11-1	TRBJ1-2	CAISYRPRGDGYGYTF	TGTGCCATCAGTTATAGACCTAGAGGGGACGGCTATGGCTACACCTTC
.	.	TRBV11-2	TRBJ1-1	CVNRLAGTAFF	TGTGTCAACAGGTTAGCCGGGACAGCTTTCTTT
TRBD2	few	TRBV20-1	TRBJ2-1	CSARDQLKSAGNNEQFF	TGCAGTGCTAGAGATCAACTAAAGTCAGCGGGGAACAATGAGCAGTTCTTC
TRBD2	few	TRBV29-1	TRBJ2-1	CSATGTSPDEQFF	TGCAGCGCCACCGGGACTAGCCCCGACGAGCAGTTCTTC
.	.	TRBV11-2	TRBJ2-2	CASSLQDTGELFF	TGTGCCAGCAGCTTACAGGACACCGGGGAGCTGTTTTTT
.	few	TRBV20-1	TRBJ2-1	CSASWQDNEQFF	TGCAGTGCTAGTTGGCAGGACAATGAGCAGTTCTTC
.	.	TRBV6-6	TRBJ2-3	CASSYGENSFYTYTQYF	TGTGCCAGCAGTTACGGGGAGAACAGTTTCTACACATATACGCAGTACTTT
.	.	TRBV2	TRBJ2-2	CTNCAVSYTGELFF	TGTACCAACTGCGCGGTTTCCTACACCGGGGAGCTGTTTTTT
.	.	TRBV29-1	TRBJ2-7	CSVWRGSYEQYF	TGCAGCGTTTGGCGGGGTTCCTACGAGCAGTACTTC
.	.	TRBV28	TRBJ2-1	CASSLPGLDLSSYNEQFF	TGTGCCAGCAGTTTACCAGGACTTGATCTAAGCTCCTACAATGAGCAGTTCTTC
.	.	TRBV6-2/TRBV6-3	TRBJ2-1	CASSYSGGKPPGDNEQFF	TGTGCCAGCAGTTACTCGGGGGGGAAGCCACCAGGGGACAATGAGCAGTTCTTC
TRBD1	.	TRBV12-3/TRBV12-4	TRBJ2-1	CASNTSGGAEQFF	TGTGCCAGCAATACGTCAGGGGGTGCTGAGCAATTCTTC
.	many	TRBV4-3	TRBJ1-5	CASSQVSGGQPQHF	TGCGCCAGCAGCCAAGTCTCAGGAGGTCAGCCCCAGCATTTT
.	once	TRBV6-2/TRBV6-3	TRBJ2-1	CASSTPIILGDNEQLF	TGTGCCAGCAGCACCCCGATAATATTGGGGGACAATGAGCAGCTCTTC
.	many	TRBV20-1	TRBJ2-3	CSALWTDFTDTQYF	TGCAGTGCCCTCTGGACAGATTTCACAGATACGCAGTATTTT
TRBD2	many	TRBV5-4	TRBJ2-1	CASKAGTSVYNEQFF	TGTGCCAGCAAGGCCGGGACTAGCGTGTACAATGAGCAGTTCTTC
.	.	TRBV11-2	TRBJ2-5	CASSLEWIDQETQYF	TGTGCCAGCAGCTTAGAATGGATAGACCAAGAGACCCAGTACTTC
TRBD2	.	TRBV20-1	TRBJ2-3	CSAWGLAGGPRDTRYF	TGCAGTGCGTGGGGACTAGCGGGGGGGCCGAGAGATACGCGGTATTTT
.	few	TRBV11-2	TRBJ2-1	CASSSRVALSYNEQFF	TGTGCCAGCAGCTCCCGCGTGGCTCTCTCCTACAATGAGCAGTTCTTC
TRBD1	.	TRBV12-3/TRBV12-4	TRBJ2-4	CASSSLGTGEGIQYF	TGTGCCAGCAGCTCACTCGGGACAGGGGAAGGCATTCAGTATTTC
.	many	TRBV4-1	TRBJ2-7	CASSQDPAARAYEQYF	TGCGCCAGCAGCCAAGATCCGGCAGCGAGGGCCTACGAGCAGTACTTC
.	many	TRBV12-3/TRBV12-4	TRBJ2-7	CASSFGGQSYEQYF	TGTGCCAGCAGTTTTGGAGGACAGTCCTACGAGCAGTACTTC
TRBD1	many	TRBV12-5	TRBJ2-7	CASGLAATGDRTYEQYF	TGTGCTAGTGGTTTGGCCGCCACAGGGGACCGTACCTACGAGCAGTACTTC
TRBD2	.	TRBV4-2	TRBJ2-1	CAGSQDVAGGYNHQFF	TGTGCCGGCAGCCAAGATGTGGCGGGAGGGTACAATCATCAGTTCTTC
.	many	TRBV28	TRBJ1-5	CASSWAIVNQPQHF	TGTGCCAGCAGTTGGGCCATTGTTAATCAGCCCCAGCATTTT
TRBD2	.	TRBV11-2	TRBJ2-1	CTSSTTSGRARSTDEQFF	TGTACCAGCAGCACCACTAGTGGGAGGGCCCGATCTACTGATGAGCAGTTCTTC
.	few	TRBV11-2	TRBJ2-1	CASSIQGQPYNEQFF	TGTGCCAGCAGCATACAGGGACAACCATACAATGAGCAGTTCTTC
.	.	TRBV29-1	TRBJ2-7	CSVAEEQVTTYDQYF	TGCAGCGTGGCAGAAGAGCAGGTCACTACCTACGACCAGTACTTC